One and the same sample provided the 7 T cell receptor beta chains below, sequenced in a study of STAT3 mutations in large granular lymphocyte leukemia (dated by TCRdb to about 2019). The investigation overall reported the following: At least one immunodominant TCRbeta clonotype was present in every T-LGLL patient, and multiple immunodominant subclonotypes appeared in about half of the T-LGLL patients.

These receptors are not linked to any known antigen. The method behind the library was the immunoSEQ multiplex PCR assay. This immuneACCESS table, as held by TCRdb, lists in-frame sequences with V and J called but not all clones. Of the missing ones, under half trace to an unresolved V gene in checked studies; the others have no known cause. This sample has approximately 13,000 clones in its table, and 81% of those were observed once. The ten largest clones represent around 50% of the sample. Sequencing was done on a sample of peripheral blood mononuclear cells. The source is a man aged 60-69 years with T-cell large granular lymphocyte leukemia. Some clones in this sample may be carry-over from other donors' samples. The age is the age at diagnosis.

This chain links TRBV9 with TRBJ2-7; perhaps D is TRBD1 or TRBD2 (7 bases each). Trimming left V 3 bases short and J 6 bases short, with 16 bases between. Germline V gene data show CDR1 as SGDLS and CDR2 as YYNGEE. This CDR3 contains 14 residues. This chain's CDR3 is CASSDRGGFAEQYF. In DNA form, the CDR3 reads TGTGCCAGCAGCGACAGGGGAGGGTTCGCCGAGCAGTACTTC.

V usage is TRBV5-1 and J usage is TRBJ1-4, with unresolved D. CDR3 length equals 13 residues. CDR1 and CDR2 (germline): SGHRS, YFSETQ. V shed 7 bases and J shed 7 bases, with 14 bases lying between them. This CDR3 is CASGVGMGEKLFF. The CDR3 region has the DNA TGCGCCAGCGGAGTGGGGATGGGTGAAAAACTGTTTTTT.

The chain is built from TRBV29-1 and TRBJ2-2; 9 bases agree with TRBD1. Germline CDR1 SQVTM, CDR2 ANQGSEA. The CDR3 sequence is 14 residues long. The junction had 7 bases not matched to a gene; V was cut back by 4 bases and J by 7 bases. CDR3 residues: CSVGKQGADGELFF. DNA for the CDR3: TGCAGCGTTGGCAAACAGGGGGCGGACGGGGAGCTGTTTTTT.

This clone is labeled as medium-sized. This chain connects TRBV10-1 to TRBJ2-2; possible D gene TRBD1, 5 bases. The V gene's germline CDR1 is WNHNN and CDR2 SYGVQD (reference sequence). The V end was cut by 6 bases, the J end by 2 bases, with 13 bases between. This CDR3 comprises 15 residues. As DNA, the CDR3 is TGCGCCAGCAGCCCCAGGGAAACTAACACCGGGGAGCTGTTTTTT. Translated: CASSPRETNTGELFF.

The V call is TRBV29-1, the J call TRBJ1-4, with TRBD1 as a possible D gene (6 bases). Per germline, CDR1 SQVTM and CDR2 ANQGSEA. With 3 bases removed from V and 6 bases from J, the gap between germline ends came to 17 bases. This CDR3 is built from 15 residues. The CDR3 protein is CSVDLKGDMDEKLFF. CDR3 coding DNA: TGCAGCGTTGACTTGAAGGGGGACATGGATGAAAAACTGTTTTTT.

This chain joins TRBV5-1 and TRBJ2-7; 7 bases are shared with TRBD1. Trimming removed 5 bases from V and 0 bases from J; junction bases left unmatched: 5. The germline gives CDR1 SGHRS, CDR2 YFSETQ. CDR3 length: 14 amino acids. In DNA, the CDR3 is TGCGCCAGCAGTCAGGGACAGCTCTCCTACGAGCAGTACTTC. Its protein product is CASSQGQLSYEQYF.

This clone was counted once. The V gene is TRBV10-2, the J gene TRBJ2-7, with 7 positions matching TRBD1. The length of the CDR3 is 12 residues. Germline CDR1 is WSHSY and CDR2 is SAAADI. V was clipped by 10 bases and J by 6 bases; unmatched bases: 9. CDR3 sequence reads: CATRDSSREQYF. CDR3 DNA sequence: TGCGCCACCCGGGACAGCTCTCGCGAGCAGTACTTC.